This entry concerns a single TCR beta chain. What it recognizes is unknown. The data stem from a study of long-term antiretroviral therapy in people with HIV. Study-wide results and limits: Whereas controls had wider CDR3 length ranges, HIV repertoires had narrower ones.

Germline CDR1 SGHKS, CDR2 YYEKEE (reference sequence). The CDR3 is 15 amino acids. Trimming took 0 bases from V and 1 from J, leaving 8 bases between them. There was at least one pre-ART PBMC sample for each donor, plus at least two post-ART PBMC samples. All participants with HIV were treated in the United States. Sequencing relied on immunoSEQ assay v3.0, run at survey level. Measured with immunoSEQ multiplex PCR; TCRdb has only the in-frame clones, and not every one. The data contain over 20,000 clones, 65% to 85% of them seen just once; the ten biggest clones take up about 4.6%. The sequence was obtained from a man between 18 and 29 years old with HIV. This specimen consisted of unsorted PBMCs, obtained 3 years after starting antiretroviral therapy. This chain links TRBV5-5 with TRBJ1-5, with D unresolved. The CDR3, as DNA: TGTGCCAGCAGCTTGGCCTGGACCAGCAATCAGCCCCAGCATTTT. Translating gives CASSLAWTSNQPQHF.